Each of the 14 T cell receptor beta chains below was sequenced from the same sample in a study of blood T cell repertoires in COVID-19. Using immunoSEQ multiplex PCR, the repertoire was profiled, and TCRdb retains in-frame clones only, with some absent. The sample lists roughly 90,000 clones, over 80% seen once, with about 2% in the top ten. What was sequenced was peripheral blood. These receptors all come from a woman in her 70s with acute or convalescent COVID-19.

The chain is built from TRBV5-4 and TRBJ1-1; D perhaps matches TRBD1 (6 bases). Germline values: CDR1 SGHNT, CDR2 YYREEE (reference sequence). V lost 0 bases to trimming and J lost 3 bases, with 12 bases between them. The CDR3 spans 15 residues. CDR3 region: CASSLAQQGYTEAFF. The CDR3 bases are TGTGCCAGCAGCTTGGCACAACAGGGTTACACTGAAGCTTTCTTT. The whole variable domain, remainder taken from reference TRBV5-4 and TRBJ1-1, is ETGVTQSPTHLIKTRGQQVTLRCSSQSGHNTVSWYQQALGQGPQFIFQYYREEENGRGNFPPRFSGLQFPNYSSELNVNALELDDSALYLCASSLAQQGYTEAFFGQGTRLTVV.

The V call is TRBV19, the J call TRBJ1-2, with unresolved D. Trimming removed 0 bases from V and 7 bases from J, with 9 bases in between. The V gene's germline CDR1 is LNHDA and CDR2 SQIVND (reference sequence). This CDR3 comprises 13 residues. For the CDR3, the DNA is TGTGCCAGTAGTATAGAGACGGGGTCTGGCTACACCTTC. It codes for CASSIETGSGYTF.

In nucleotides, the CDR3 is TGTGCCAGCTCACCACCGACAGCTGTAGGCGAGCAGTACTTC. The encoded protein is CASSPPTAVGEQYF. The chain is built from TRBV18 and TRBJ2-7, with TRBD1 as a possible D gene (5 bases). Trimming left V 0 bases short and J 6 bases short, with 12 bases between. Germline values: CDR1 KGHSH, CDR2 LQKENI. This CDR3 contains 14 residues.

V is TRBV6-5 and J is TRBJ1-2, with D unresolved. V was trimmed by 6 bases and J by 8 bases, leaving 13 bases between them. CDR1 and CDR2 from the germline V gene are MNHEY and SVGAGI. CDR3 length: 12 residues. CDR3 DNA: TGTGCCAGCAGGCCCTGGGCGGGAGGCTACACCTTC. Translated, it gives CASRPWAGGYTF.

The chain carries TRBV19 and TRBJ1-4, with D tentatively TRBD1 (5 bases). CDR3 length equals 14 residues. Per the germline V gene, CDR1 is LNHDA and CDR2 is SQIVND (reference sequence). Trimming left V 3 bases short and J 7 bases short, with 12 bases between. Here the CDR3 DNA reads TGTGCCAGTAGTATTGGGGGGGTTGGTGAAAAACTGTTTTTT. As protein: CASSIGGVGEKLFF.

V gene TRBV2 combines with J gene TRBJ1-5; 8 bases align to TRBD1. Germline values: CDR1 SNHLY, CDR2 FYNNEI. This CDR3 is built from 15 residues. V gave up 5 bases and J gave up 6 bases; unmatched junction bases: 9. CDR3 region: CASSRTGWTGQPQHF. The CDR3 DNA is TGTGCCAGCAGTAGGACAGGGTGGACGGGTCAGCCCCAGCATTTT. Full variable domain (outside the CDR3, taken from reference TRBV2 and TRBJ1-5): EPEVTQTPSHQVTQMGQEVILRCVPISNHLYFYWYRQILGQKVEFLVSFYNNEISEKSEIFDDQFSVERPDGSNFTLKIRSTKLEDSAMYFCASSRTGWTGQPQHFGDGTRLSIL.

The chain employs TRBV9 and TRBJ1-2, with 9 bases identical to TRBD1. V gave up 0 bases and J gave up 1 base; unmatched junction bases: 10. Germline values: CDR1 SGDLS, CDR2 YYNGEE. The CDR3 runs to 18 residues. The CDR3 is CASSVAPGQGEGNYGYTF. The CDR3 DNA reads TGTGCCAGCAGCGTAGCCCCGGGACAGGGAGAGGGTAACTATGGCTACACCTTC.

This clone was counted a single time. The CDR3 loop is CASSLYPGWVGNEKLFF. DNA of the CDR3: TGTGCCAGCAGTTTATACCCGGGATGGGTTGGAAATGAAAAACTGTTTTTT. This chain joins TRBV27 and TRBJ1-4; D uncertain. Germline V gene sequence: CDR1 MNHEY, CDR2 SMNVEV (reference sequence). This CDR3 has 17 residues. V was shortened by 1 base and J by 5 bases, with 17 bases between the two germline ends. Full variable domain (outside the CDR3, taken from reference TRBV27 and TRBJ1-4): EAQVTQNPRYLITVTGKKLTVTCSQNMNHEYMSWYRQDPGLGLRQIYYSMNVEVTDKGDVPEGYKVSRKEKRNFPLILESPSPNQTSLYFCASSLYPGWVGNEKLFFGSGTQLSVL.

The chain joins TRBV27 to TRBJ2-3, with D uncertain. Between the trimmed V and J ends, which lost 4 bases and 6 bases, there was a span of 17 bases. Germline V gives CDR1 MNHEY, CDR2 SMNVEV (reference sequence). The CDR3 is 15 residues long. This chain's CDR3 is CASSSTKDAGDTQYF. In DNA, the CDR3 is TGTGCCAGCAGTTCTACCAAGGATGCAGGCGATACGCAGTATTTT.

This chain's CDR3 is CASSGTGVVETQYF. DNA for the CDR3: TGTGCCAGCAGCGGGACAGGGGTGGTTGAGACCCAGTACTTC. The J gene is TRBJ2-5, the V gene TRBV28; TRBD1 matches 10 bases. V shed 6 bases and J 5 bases; nucleotides not matched to a gene: 6. Per the germline V gene, CDR1 is MDHEN and CDR2 is SYDVKM. CDR3 length equals 14 residues.

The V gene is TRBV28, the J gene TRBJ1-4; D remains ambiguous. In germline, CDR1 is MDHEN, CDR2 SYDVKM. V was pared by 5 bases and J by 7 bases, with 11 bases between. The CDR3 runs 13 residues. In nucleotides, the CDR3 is TGTGCCAGCAGTCCCCCCGCGCGTGAAAAACTGTTTTTT. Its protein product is CASSPPAREKLFF.

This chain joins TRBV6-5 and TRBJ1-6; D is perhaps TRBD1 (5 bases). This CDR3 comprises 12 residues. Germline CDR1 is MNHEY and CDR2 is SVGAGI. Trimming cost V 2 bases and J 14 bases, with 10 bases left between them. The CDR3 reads CASSYAGVTLHF. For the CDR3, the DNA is TGTGCCAGCAGTTACGCGGGGGTAACCCTCCACTTT.

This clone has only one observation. The CDR3 region is CASSPTLAGVYNEQFF. CDR3 bases: TGTGCCAGCTCCCCAACACTAGCGGGGGTCTACAATGAGCAGTTCTTC. The chain links TRBV18 to TRBJ2-1, with 11 nucleotides matching TRBD2. The germline V gene has CDR1 KGHSH and CDR2 LQKENI. The CDR3 is 16 residues long. V dropped 6 bases and J dropped 3; count of bases not matched to a gene: 7.

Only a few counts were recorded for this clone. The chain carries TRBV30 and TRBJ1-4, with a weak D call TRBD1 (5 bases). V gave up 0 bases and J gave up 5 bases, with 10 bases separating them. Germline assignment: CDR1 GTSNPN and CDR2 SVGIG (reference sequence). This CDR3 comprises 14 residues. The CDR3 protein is CAWSVRGINEKLFF. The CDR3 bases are TGTGCCTGGAGTGTACGGGGGATCAATGAAAAACTGTTTTTT.